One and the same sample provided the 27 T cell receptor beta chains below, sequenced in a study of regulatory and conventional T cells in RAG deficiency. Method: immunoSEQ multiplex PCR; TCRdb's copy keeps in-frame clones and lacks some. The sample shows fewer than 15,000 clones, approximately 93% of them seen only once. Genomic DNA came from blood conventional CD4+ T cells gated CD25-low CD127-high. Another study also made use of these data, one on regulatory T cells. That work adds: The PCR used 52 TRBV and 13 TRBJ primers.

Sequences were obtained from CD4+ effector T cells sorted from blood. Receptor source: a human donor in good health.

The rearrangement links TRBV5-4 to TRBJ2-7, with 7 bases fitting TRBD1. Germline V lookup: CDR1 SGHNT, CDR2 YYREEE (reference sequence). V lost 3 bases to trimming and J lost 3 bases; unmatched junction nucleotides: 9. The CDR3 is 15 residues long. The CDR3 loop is CASSWGTASGYEQYF. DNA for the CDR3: TGTGCCAGCAGCTGGGGGACAGCCTCCGGCTACGAGCAGTACTTC.

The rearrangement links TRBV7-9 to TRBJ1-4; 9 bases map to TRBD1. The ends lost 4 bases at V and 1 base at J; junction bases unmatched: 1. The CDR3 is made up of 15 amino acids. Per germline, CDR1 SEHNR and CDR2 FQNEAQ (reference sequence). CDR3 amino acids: CASSWGQGTNEKLFF. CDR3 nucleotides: TGTGCCAGCAGCTGGGGACAGGGAACTAATGAAAAACTGTTTTTT.

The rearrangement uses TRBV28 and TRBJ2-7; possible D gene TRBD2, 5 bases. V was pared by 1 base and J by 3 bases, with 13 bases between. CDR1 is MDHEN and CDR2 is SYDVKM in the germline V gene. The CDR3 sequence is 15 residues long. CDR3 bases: TGTGCCAGCAGTTTATTACTAGAACCCAACTACGAGCAGTACTTC. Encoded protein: CASSLLLEPNYEQYF.

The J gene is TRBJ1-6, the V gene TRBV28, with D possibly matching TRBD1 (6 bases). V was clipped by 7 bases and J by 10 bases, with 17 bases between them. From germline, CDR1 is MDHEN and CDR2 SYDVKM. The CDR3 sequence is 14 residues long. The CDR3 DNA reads TGTGCCAGCAACCGGGACACCGTCGGCTCACCCCTCCACTTT. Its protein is CASNRDTVGSPLHF.

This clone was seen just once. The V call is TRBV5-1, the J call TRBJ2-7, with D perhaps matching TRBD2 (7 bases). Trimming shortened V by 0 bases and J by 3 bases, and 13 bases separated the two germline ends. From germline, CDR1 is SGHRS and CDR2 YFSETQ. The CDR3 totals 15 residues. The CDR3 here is CASSLGGGGGYEQYF. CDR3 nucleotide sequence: TGCGCCAGCAGCTTGGGCGGGGGCGGGGGCTACGAGCAGTACTTC.

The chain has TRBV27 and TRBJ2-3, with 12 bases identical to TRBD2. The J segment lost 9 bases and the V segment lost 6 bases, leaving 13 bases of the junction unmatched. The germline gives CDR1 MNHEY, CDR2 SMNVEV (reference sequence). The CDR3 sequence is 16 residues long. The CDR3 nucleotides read TGTGCCAGCAGGCCTCTTCTAGCGGGGGGGCAAGGGACGCAGTATTTT. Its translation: CASRPLLAGGQGTQYF.

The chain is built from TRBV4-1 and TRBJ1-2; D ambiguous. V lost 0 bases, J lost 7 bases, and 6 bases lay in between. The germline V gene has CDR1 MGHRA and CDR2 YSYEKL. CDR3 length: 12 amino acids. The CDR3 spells CASSQEAGGYTF. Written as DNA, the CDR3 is TGCGCCAGCAGCCAAGAGGCTGGTGGCTACACCTTC.

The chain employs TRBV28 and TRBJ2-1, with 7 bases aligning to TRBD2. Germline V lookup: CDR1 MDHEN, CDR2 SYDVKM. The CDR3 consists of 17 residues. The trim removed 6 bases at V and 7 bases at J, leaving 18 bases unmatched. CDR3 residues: CASSSPSTGTKRNEQFF. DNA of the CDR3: TGTGCCAGCAGCTCACCTTCAACCGGGACTAAACGAAATGAGCAGTTCTTC.

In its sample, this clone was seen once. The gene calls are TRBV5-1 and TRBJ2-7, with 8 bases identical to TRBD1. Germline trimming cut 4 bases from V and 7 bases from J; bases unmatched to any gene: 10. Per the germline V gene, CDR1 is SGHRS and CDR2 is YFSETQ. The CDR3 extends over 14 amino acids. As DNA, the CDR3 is TGCGCCAGCAGCGCCCGGCAGGGGGCAGATGAGCAGTACTTC. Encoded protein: CASSARQGADEQYF.

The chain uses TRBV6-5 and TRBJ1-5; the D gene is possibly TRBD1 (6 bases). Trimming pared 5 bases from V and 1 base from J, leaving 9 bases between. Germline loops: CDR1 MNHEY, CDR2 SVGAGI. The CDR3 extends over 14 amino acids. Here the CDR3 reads CASSPDRSNQPQHF. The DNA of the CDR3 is TGTGCCAGCAGTCCGGACAGAAGCAATCAGCCCCAGCATTTT.

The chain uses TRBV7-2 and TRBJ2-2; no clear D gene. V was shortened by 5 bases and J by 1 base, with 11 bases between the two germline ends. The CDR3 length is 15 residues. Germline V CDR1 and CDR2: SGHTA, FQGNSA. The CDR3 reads CASSVGRVNTGELFF. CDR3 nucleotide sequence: TGTGCCAGCAGCGTAGGTCGAGTGAACACCGGGGAGCTGTTTTTT.

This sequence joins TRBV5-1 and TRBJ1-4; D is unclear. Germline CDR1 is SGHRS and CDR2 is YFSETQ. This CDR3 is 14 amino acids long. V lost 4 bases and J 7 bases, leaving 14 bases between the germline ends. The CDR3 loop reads CASSLSALSEKLFF. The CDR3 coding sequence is TGCGCCAGCAGCCTATCAGCCTTGAGTGAAAAACTGTTTTTT.

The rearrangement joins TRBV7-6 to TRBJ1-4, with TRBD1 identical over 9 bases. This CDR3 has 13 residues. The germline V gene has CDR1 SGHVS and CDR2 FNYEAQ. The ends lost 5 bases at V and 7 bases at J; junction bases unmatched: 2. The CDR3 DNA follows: TGTGCCAGCAGCAGGGACAGGGTTGAAAAACTGTTTTTT. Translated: CASSRDRVEKLFF. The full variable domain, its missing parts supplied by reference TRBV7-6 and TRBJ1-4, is GAGVSQSPRYKVTKRGQDVALRCDPISGHVSLYWYRQALGQGPEFLTYFNYEAQQDKSGLPNDRFSAERPEGSISTLTIQRTEQRDSAMYRCASSRDRVEKLFFGSGTQLSVL.

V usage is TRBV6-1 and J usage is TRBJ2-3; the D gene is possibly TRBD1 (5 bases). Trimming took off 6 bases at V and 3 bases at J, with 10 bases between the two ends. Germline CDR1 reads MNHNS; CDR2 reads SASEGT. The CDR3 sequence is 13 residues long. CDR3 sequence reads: CASRESGTDTQYF. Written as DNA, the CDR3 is TGTGCCAGCAGGGAATCAGGGACAGATACGCAGTATTTT.

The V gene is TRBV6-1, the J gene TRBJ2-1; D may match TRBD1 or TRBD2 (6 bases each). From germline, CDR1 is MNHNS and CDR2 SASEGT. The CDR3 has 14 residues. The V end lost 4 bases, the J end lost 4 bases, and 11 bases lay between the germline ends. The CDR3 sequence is CASSVTGRYNEQFF. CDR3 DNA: TGTGCCAGCAGTGTAACAGGGAGGTACAATGAGCAGTTCTTC.

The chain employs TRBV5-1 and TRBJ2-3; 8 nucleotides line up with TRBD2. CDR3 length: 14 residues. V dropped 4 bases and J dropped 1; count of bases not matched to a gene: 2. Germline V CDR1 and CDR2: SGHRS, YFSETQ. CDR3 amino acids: CASSVAGRTDTQYF. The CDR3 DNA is TGCGCCAGCAGCGTAGCGGGACGCACAGATACGCAGTATTTT. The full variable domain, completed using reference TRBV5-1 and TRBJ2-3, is KAGVTQTPRYLIKTRGQQVTLSCSPISGHRSVSWYQQTPGQGLQFLFEYFSETQRNKGNFPGRFSGRQFSNSRSEMNVSTLELGDSALYLCASSVAGRTDTQYFGPGTRLTVL.

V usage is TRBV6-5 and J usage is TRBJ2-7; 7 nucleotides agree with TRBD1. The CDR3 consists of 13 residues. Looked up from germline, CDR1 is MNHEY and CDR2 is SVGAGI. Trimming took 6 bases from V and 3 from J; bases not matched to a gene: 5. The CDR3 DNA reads TGTGCCAGCAGCCGAACAGGGGACTACGAGCAGTACTTC. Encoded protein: CASSRTGDYEQYF.

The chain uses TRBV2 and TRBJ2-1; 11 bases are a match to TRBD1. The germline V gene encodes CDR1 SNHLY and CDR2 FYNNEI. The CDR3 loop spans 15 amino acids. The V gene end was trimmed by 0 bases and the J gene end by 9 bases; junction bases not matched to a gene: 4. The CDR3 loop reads CASSEAGQGVGEQFF. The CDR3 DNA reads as TGTGCCAGCAGTGAAGCGGGACAGGGGGTAGGTGAGCAGTTCTTC.

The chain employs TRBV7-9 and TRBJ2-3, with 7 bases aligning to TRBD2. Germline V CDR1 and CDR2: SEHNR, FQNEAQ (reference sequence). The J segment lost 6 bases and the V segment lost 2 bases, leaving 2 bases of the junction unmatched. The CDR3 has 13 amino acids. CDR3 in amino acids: CASSLRLADTQYF. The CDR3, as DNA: TGTGCCAGCAGCTTAAGACTAGCCGATACGCAGTATTTT.

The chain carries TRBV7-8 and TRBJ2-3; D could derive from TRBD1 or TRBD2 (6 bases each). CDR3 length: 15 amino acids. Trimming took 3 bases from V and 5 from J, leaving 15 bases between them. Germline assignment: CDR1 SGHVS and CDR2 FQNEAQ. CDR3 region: CASSFGGLPGDTQYF. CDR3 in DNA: TGTGCCAGCAGCTTCGGGGGCCTCCCTGGAGATACGCAGTATTTT. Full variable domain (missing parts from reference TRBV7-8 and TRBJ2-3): GAGVSQSPRYKVAKRGQDVALRCDPISGHVSLFWYQQALGQGPEFLTYFQNEAQLDKSGLPSDRFFAERPEGSVSTLKIQRTQQEDSAVYLCASSFGGLPGDTQYFGPGTRLTVL.

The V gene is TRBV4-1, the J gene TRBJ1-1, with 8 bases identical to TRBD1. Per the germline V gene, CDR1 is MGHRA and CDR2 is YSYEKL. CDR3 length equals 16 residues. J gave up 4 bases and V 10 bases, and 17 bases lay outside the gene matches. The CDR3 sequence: CATNIRPGGEGTEAFF. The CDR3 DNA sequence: TGCGCCACCAACATTCGGCCAGGGGGCGAGGGCACTGAAGCTTTCTTT.

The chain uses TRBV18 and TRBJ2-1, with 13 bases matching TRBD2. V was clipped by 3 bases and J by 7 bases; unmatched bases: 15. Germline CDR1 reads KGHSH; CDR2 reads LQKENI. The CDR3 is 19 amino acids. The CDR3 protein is CASSPEDKGLAGALNEQFF. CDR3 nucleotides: TGTGCCAGCTCACCTGAAGATAAAGGACTAGCGGGAGCTTTAAATGAGCAGTTCTTC.

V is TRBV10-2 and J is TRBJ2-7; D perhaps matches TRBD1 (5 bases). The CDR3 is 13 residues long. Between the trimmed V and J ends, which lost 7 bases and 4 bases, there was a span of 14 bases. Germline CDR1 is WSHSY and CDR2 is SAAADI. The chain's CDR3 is CASTLTEGYEQYF. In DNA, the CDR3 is TGCGCCAGCACCCTGACAGAAGGTTACGAGCAGTACTTC.

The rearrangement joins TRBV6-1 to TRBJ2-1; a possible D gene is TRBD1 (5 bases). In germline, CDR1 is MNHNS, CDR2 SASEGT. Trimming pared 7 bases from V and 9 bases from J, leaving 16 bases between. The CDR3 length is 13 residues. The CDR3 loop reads CASTRRALGEQFF. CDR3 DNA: TGTGCCAGCACTCGCAGGGCGTTGGGTGAGCAGTTCTTC.

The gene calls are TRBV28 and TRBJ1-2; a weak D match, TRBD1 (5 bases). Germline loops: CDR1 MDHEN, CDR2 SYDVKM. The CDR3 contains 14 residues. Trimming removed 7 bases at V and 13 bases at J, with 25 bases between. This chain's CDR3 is CASNPTVGGGLVTF. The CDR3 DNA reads TGTGCCAGCAACCCCACCGTCGGGGGAGGCTTAGTCACCTTC.

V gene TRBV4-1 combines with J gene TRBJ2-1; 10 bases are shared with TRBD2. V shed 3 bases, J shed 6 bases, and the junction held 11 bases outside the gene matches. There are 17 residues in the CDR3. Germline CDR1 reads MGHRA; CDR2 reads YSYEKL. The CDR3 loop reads CASSQLTSGGAFNEQFF. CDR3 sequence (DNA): TGCGCCAGCAGCCAGCTTACAAGCGGGGGGGCTTTCAATGAGCAGTTCTTC.

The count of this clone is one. CDR3 coding DNA: TGTGCCAGCAGCCAAGATGTGGTAGGGGCGGCCACCATATATTTT. Translating gives CASSQDVVGAATIYF. The chain uses TRBV4-2 and TRBJ1-3; tentatively, D is TRBD1 (5 bases). CDR1 is LGHNA, CDR2 YNFKEQ, per germline. The CDR3 is made up of 15 amino acids. V lost 0 bases and J 9 bases, leaving 15 bases between the germline ends.